A single TCR beta chain is shown here with its context. Antigen: not known. The data originate from a study of CD8 T cells in ankylosing spondylitis. Quantitative 5'-RACE with molecular barcodes generated TCR beta libraries. MiXCR was run by TCRdb on the 5' RACE reads, yielding one entry per CDR3 protein. Among around 540,000 distinct CDR3 sequences listed, more than 9.5% were seen once. The germline gives CDR1 ENHRY, CDR2 SYGVKD. Trimming pared 6 bases from V and 0 bases from J, leaving 11 bases between. This CDR3 region has 15 residues. Study findings and constraints: The clones that were linked to disease were reported to be significantly enriched in matched synovial fluid samples from ankylosing spondylitis patients. Among TCR beta sequences, a motif of under ten highly homologous variants appeared characteristic of ankylosing spondylitis blood.

V is TRBV10-3 and J is TRBJ2-2, with D uncertain. The sample consisted of blood, either unsorted or a sorted T cell fraction (not recorded which). The sequence derives from a male donor with ankylosing spondylitis. The CDR3 here is CAIRPPDSNTGELFF. In DNA form, the CDR3 reads TGTGCCATCAGGCCACCTGATTCGAACACCGGGGAGCTGTTTTTT.